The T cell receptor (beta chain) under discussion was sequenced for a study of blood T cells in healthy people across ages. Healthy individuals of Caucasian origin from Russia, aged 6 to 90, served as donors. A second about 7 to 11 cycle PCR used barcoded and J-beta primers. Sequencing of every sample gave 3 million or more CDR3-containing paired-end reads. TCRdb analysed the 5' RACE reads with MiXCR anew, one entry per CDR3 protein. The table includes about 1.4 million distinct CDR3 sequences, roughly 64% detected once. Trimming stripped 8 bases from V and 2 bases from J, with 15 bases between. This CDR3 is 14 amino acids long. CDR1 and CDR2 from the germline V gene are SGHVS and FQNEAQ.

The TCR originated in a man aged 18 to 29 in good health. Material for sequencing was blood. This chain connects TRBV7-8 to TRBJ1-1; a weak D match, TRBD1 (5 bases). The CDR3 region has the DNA TGTGCCAGCGCCAGGGCAGGAGATAACACTGAAGCTTTCTTT. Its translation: CASARAGDNTEAFF. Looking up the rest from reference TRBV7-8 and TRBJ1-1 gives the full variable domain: GAGVSQSPRYKVAKRGQDVALRCDPISGHVSLFWYQQALGQGPEFLTYFQNEAQLDKSGLPSDRFFAERPEGSVSTLKIQRTQQEDSAVYLCASARAGDNTEAFFGQGTRLTVV.